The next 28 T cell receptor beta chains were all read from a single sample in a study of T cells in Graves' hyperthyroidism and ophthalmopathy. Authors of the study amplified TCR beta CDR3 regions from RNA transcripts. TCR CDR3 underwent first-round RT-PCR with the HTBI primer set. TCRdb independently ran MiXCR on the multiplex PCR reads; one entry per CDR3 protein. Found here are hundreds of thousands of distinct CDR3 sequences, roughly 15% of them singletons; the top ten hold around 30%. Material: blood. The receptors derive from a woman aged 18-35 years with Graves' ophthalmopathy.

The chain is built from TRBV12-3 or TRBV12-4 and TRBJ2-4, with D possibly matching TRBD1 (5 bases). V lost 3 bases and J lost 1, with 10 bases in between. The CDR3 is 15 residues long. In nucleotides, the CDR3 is TGTGCCAGCAGTTTTCAGGGTCCGGCCAAAAACATTCAGTACTTC. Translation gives CASSFQGPAKNIQYF.

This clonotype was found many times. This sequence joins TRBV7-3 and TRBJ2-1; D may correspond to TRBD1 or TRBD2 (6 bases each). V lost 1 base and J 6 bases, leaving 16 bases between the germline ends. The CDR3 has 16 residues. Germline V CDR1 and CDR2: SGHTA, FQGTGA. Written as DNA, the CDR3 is TGTGCCAGCAGCTTAAAGGGGGGCCTTGGTGTCAATGAGCAGTTCTTC. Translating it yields CASSLKGGLGVNEQFF.

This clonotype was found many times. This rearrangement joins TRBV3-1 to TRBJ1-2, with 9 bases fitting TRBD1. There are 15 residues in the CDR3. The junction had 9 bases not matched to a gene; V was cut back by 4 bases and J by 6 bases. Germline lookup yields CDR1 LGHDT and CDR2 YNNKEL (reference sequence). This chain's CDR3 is CASSLNLGQGNGYTF. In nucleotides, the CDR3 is TGTGCCAGCAGCCTAAACTTAGGACAGGGGAATGGCTACACCTTC.

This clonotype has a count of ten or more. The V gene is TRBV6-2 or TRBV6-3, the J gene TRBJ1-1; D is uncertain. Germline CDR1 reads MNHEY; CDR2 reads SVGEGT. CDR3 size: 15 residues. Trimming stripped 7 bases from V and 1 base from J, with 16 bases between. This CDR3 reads CASTLHRRANTEAFF. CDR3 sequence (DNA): TGTGCCAGCACCCTTCACAGAAGGGCGAACACTGAAGCTTTCTTT.

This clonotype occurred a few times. CDR3 in amino acids: CASSYSGGDGYTF. The CDR3 bases are TGTGCCAGCAGTTACTCTGGGGGCGACGGCTACACCTTC. The rearrangement joins TRBV6-2 or TRBV6-3 to TRBJ1-2, with D maybe TRBD1 (6 bases). Per germline, CDR1 MNHEY and CDR2 SVGEGT. CDR3 length equals 13 residues. The V end lost 0 bases, the J end lost 8 bases, and 10 bases lay between the germline ends.

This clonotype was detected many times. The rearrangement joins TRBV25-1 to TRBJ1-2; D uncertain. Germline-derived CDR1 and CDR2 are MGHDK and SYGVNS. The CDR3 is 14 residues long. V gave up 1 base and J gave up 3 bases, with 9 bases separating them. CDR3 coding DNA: TGTGCCAGCAGTGAATCTTGGGCAGACTATGGCTACACCTTC. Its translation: CASSESWADYGYTF.

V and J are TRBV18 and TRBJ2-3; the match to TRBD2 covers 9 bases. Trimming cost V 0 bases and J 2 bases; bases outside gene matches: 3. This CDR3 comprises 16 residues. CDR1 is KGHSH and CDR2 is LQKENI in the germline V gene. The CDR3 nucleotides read TGTGCCAGCTCACCACCCCGCGGGAGGGACACAGATACGCAGTATTTT. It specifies CASSPPRGRDTDTQYF.

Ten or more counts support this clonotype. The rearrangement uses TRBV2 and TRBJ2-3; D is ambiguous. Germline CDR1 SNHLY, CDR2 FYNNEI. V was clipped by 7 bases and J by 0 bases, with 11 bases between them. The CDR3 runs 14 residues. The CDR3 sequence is CASTPLGSTDTQYF. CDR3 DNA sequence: TGTGCCAGCACCCCGTTAGGGAGCACAGATACGCAGTATTTT.

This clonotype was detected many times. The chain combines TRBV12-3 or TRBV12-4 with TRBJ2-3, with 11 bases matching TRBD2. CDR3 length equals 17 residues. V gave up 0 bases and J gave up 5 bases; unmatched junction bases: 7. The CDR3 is CASSLARTSGGRDTQYF. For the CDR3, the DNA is TGTGCCAGCAGTTTAGCTAGAACTAGCGGGGGACGAGATACGCAGTATTTT.

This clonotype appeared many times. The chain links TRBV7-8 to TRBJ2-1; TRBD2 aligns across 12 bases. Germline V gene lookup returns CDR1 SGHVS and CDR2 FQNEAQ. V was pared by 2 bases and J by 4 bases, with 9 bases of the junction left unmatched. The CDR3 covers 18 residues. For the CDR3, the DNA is TGTGCCAGCAGCTTACCCCGGACTAGCGGGAACATATACAATGAGCAGTTCTTC. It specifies CASSLPRTSGNIYNEQFF.

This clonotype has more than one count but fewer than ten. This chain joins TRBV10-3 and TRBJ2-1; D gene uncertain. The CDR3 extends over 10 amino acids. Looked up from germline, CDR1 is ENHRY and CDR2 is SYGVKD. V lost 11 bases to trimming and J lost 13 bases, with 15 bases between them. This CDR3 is CASGSEGQFF. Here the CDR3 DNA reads TGTGCCTCCGGATCCGAAGGACAGTTCTTC.

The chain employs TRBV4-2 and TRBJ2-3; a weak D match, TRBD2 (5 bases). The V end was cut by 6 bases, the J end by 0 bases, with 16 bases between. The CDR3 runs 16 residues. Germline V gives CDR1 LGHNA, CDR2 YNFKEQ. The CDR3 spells CASSPGLFPSTDTQYF. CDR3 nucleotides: TGTGCCAGCAGTCCCGGACTTTTTCCTAGCACAGATACGCAGTATTTT.

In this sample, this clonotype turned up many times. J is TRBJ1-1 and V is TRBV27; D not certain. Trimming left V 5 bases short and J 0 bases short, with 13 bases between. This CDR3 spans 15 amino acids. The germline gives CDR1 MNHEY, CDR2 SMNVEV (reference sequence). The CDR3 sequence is CASSPLTSVNTEAFF. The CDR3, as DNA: TGTGCCAGCAGTCCCCTTACGTCAGTGAACACTGAAGCTTTCTTT.

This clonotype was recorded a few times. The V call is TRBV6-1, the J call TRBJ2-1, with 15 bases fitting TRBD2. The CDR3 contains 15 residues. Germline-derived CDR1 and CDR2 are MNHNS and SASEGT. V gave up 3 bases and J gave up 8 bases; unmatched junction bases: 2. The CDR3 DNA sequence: TGTGCCAGCAGTGATGGGACTAGCGGGAGGTATGAGCAGTTCTTC. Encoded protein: CASSDGTSGRYEQFF.

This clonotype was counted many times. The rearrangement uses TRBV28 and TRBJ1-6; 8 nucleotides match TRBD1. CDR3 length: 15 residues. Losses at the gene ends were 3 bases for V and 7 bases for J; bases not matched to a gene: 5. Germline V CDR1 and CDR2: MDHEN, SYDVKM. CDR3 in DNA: TGTGCCAGCAGTTTCGACAGGGGCAGAAATTCACCCCTCCACTTT. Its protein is CASSFDRGRNSPLHF.

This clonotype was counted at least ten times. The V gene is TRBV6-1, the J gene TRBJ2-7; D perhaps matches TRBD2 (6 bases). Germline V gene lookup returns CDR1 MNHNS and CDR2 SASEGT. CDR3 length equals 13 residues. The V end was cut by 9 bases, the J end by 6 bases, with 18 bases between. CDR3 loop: CASWDFGRSEQYF. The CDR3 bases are TGTGCCAGTTGGGACTTCGGTCGGAGCGAGCAGTACTTC.

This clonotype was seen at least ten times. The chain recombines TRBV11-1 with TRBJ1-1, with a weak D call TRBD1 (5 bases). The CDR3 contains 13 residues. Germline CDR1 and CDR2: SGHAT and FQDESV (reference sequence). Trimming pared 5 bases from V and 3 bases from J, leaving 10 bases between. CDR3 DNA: TGTGCCAGCAGCCAACGGGGGGACACTGAAGCTTTCTTT. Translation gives CASSQRGDTEAFF.

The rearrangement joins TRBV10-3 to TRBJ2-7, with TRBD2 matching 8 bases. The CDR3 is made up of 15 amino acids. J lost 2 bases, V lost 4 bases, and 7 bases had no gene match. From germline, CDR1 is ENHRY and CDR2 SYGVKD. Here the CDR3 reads CAISASGSQAYEQYF. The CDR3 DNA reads TGTGCCATCAGTGCAAGCGGGAGTCAGGCCTACGAGCAGTACTTC.

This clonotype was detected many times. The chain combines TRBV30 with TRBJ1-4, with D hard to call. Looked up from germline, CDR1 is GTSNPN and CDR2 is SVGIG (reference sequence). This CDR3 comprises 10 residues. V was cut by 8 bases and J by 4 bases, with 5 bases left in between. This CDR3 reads CALGNEKLFF. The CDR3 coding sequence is TGTGCCCTTGGTAATGAAAAACTGTTTTTT.

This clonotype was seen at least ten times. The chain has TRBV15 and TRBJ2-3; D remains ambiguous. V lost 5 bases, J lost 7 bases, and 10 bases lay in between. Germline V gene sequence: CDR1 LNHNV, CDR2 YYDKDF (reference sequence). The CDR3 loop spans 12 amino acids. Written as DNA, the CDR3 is TGTGCCACCAGCGGCGAGGAGAATACGCAGTATTTT. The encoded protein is CATSGEENTQYF.

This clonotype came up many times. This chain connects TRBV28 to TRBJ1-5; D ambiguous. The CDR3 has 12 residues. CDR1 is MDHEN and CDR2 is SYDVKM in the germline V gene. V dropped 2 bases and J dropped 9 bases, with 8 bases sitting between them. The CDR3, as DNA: TGTGCCAGCAGTTTACCCTCTCGGCCCCAGCATTTT. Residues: CASSLPSRPQHF.

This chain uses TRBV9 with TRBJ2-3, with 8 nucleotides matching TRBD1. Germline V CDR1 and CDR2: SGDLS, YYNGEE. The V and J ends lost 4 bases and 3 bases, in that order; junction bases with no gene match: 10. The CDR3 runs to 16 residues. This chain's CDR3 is CASSSGTGLLTDTQYF. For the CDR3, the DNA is TGTGCCAGCAGCTCTGGGACAGGATTATTGACAGATACGCAGTATTTT.

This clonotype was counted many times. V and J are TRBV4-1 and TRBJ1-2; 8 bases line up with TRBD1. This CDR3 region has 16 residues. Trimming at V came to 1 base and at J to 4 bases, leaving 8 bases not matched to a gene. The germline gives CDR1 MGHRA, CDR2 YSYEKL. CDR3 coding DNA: TGCGCCAGCAGCCAAGTTATGTCAGGGGGCCCCTATGGCTACACCTTC. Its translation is CASSQVMSGGPYGYTF.

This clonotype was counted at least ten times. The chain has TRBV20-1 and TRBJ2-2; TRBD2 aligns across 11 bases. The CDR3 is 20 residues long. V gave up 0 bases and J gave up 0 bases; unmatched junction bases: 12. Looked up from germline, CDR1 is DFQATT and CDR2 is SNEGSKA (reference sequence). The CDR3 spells CSARDYKGTSGSPNTGELFF. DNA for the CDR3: TGCAGTGCTAGAGATTATAAGGGGACTAGCGGATCGCCGAACACCGGGGAGCTGTTTTTT.

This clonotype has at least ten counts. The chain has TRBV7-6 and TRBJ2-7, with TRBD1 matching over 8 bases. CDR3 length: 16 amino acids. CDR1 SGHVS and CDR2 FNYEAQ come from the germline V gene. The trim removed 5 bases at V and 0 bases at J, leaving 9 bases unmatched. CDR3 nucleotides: TGTGCCAGCAGCGCGGGCAGGGGGCGCGGCTCCTACGAGCAGTACTTC. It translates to CASSAGRGRGSYEQYF.

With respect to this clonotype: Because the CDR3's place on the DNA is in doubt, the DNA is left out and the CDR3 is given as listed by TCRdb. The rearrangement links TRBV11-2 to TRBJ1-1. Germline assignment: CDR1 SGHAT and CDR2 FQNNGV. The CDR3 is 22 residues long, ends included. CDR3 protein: CASSFYICSASGAAHMNTEAFF.

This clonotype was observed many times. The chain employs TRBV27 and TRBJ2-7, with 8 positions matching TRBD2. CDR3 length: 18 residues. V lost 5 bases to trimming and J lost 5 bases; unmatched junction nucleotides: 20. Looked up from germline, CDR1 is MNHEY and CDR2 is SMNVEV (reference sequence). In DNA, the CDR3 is TGTGCCAGCAGTCGCACAAAAATTAGCGGGATTGGAGTTGACGAGCAGTACTTC. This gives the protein CASSRTKISGIGVDEQYF.

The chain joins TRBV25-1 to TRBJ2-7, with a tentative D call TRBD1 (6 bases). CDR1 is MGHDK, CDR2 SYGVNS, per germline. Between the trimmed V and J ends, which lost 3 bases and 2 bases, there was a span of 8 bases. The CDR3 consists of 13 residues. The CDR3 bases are TGTGCCAGCAGTGACAAGGGGGCCTACGAGCAGTACTTC. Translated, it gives CASSDKGAYEQYF.